This is a list of T cell receptor beta chains from one sample in a study of identical twins. One entry per CDR3 protein results from TCRdb running MiXCR on the 5' RACE reads. Of hundreds of thousands of distinct CDR3 sequences in the sample, around 8.6% were seen once. These data were also filed under a second study, of yellow fever vaccine responses in identical twins.

Sequenced sample: PBMCs. The receptors originated from a woman between 18 and 30 years old in good health. CDR3s include the opening cysteine and the closing phenylalanine or tryptophan. Fields, in order: V gene, J gene, clone size, D gene, CDR3 protein, CDR3 DNA. D genes are given only for firm matches. For some rows the clone size is stated as once, few or many, or as a class when expanded; others skip it.

V gene: TRBV6-1; J gene: TRBJ2-3; clone size: many; D gene: -; CDR3 protein: CASRSEGLSGTDTQYF; CDR3 DNA: TGTGCCAGCAGGTCTGAAGGTCTATCTGGCACAGATACGCAGTATTTT
V gene: TRBV7-2; J gene: TRBJ2-7; clone size: -; D gene: TRBD1; CDR3 protein: CASSPDRGALYEQYF; CDR3 DNA: TGTGCCAGCAGCCCGGACAGGGGGGCCCTCTACGAGCAGTACTTC
V gene: TRBV28; J gene: TRBJ2-7; clone size: -; D gene: -; CDR3 protein: CASTAPMYEQYF; CDR3 DNA: TGTGCCAGCACCGCACCTATGTACGAGCAGTACTTC
V gene: TRBV19; J gene: TRBJ2-3; clone size: many; D gene: -; CDR3 protein: CASSGGQNTQYF; CDR3 DNA: TGTGCCAGTAGTGGAGGACAGAATACGCAGTATTTT
V gene: TRBV9; J gene: TRBJ2-3; clone size: many; D gene: TRBD2; CDR3 protein: CATTESGGPGDTQYF; CDR3 DNA: TGTGCCACCACGGAGAGCGGGGGGCCGGGAGATACGCAGTATTTT
V gene: TRBV7-6; J gene: TRBJ2-1; clone size: -; D gene: -; CDR3 protein: CASSLDLGQRHAFF; CDR3 DNA: TGTGCCAGCAGCTTAGACCTTGGACAGAGGCATGCGTTCTTC
V gene: TRBV5-1; J gene: TRBJ2-7; clone size: many; D gene: -; CDR3 protein: CASSSVSPAYEQYF; CDR3 DNA: TGCGCCAGCAGCTCGGTTTCCCCCGCCTACGAGCAGTACTTC
V gene: TRBV11-3; J gene: TRBJ2-7; clone size: -; D gene: TRBD1; CDR3 protein: CASSLGVGQGTYEQYF; CDR3 DNA: TGTGCCAGCAGCTTAGGTGTGGGACAGGGGACCTACGAGCAGTACTTC
V gene: TRBV7-9; J gene: TRBJ1-1; clone size: few; D gene: TRBD1; CDR3 protein: CASSRDRVEITEAFF; CDR3 DNA: TGTGCCAGCAGTCGCGACAGGGTTGAAATCACTGAAGCTTTCTTT
V gene: TRBV5-5; J gene: TRBJ2-3; clone size: -; D gene: -; CDR3 protein: CASSMIDTQYF; CDR3 DNA: TGTGCCAGCAGCATGATAGATACGCAGTATTTT
V gene: TRBV29-1; J gene: TRBJ2-1; clone size: many; D gene: -; CDR3 protein: CSVVGLTGYNEQFF; CDR3 DNA: TGCAGCGTTGTAGGGCTGACTGGATACAATGAGCAGTTCTTC
V gene: TRBV6-4; J gene: TRBJ2-2; clone size: -; D gene: TRBD1; CDR3 protein: CASGTGRTGELFF; CDR3 DNA: TGTGCCAGCGGGACAGGGCGCACCGGGGAGCTGTTTTTT
V gene: TRBV2; J gene: TRBJ2-1; clone size: few; D gene: -; CDR3 protein: CASYYNEQFF; CDR3 DNA: TGTGCCAGCTACTACAATGAGCAGTTCTTC
V gene: TRBV10-3; J gene: TRBJ2-7; clone size: few; D gene: -; CDR3 protein: CAISENRVSYEQYF; CDR3 DNA: TGTGCCATCAGTGAGAACAGGGTATCCTACGAGCAGTACTTC
V gene: TRBV19; J gene: TRBJ2-5; clone size: few; D gene: -; CDR3 protein: CASSTTPLFLETQYF; CDR3 DNA: TGTGCCAGTAGTACAACGCCGCTCTTCTTGGAGACCCAGTACTTC
V gene: TRBV10-2; J gene: TRBJ2-2; clone size: -; D gene: TRBD1; CDR3 protein: CASSGDRGRSGELFF; CDR3 DNA: TGCGCCAGCAGTGGGGACAGGGGAAGATCCGGGGAGCTGTTTTTT
V gene: TRBV5-1; J gene: TRBJ2-5; clone size: -; D gene: TRBD2; CDR3 protein: CASSVLSGVAGVPRQETQYF; CDR3 DNA: TGCGCCAGCAGCGTGCTCTCGGGGGTAGCGGGGGTTCCGAGGCAAGAGACCCAGTACTTC
V gene: TRBV7-9; J gene: TRBJ1-1; clone size: few; D gene: -; CDR3 protein: CASSPEIGLSIEAFF; CDR3 DNA: TGTGCCAGCAGCCCTGAAATCGGCCTCTCTATCGAAGCTTTCTTT
V gene: TRBV29-1; J gene: TRBJ2-1; clone size: -; D gene: -; CDR3 protein: CSVEHEALDEQFF; CDR3 DNA: TGCAGCGTTGAACATGAGGCTTTGGATGAGCAGTTCTTC
V gene: TRBV10-3; J gene: TRBJ2-2; clone size: -; D gene: TRBD1; CDR3 protein: CAIRTGKGTGELFF; CDR3 DNA: TGTGCCATCCGGACAGGGAAGGGCACCGGGGAGCTGTTTTTT